This TCR beta chain was obtained from a study of beta chain features in type 1 diabetes. Only one heparinised blood draw was taken per donor, and its volume averaged about 120 mL. Expressed TCRB transcripts were sequenced because the isolated RNA had all been reverse transcribed beforehand. The study sequenced naive, central memory and regulatory T cell samples to an average of approximately 3.5 million reads. The repertoire was sequenced with immunoSEQ multiplex PCR; TCRdb's copy has only in-frame clones and lacks some. This sample yields roughly 500,000 clones, of which approximately 28% are seen a single time; 0.05% to 0.065% belongs to the top ten. This CDR3 contains 17 residues. V dropped 5 bases and J dropped 0; count of bases not matched to a gene: 4. Germline CDR1 reads MDHEN; CDR2 reads SYDVKM. Points from the study as a whole: When Type 1 diabetes patients were examined, their TCRB CDR3s proved moderately but significantly shorter in all four CD4+ subsets.

Comment on this clone: Its cognate antigen is unknown.

Specimen: naive CD4+ T cells from blood. This receptor was identified in a young man in good health. The gene calls are TRBV28 and TRBJ2-5, with 15 bases fitting TRBD2. For the CDR3, the DNA is TGTGCCAGCAGTCTAGGACTAGCGGGAGGGTACCAAGAGACCCAGTACTTC. This gives the protein CASSLGLAGGYQETQYF. The whole variable domain, remainder taken from reference TRBV28 and TRBJ2-5, is DVKVTQSSRYLVKRTGEKVFLECVQDMDHENMFWYRQDPGLGLRLIYFSYDVKMKEKGDIPEGYSVSREKKERFSLILESASTNQTSMYLCASSLGLAGGYQETQYFGPGTRLLVL.